Listed here are 21 T cell receptor beta chains from one sample, sequenced in a study of cytomegalovirus exposure and HLA in healthy donors. PCR employed 60 Vbeta and 13 Jbeta primers. Repertoires were generated with immunoSEQ multiplex PCR, while TCRdb's copy carries only in-frame clones and drops some. The data show 150,000 to 200,000 clones, about 81% seen once. The sample was PBMCs. The receptors stem from a girl aged 2-10 years in good health and CMV-seropositive.

The chain employs TRBV19 and TRBJ2-3; D call uncertain. CDR3 length: 12 residues. The V gene lost 7 bases and the J gene lost 6 bases, with 11 bases spanning the gap. Germline CDR1 LNHDA, CDR2 SQIVND (reference sequence). CDR3 nucleotide sequence: TGTGCCAGTAATGGGTTCGGGGATACGCAGTATTTT. It translates to CASNGFGDTQYF.

The genes are TRBV6-6 and TRBJ2-1; 8 bases are shared with TRBD2. With V trimmed by 4 bases and J by 2 bases, 7 bases remained unmatched. Germline assignment: CDR1 MNHNY and CDR2 SVGAGI (reference sequence). This CDR3 has 16 amino acids. Here the CDR3 DNA reads TGTGCCAGCAGTTTTGCGGGAGGCCCCCCCTACAATGAGCAGTTCTTC. This translates into CASSFAGGPPYNEQFF.

This chain connects TRBV18 to TRBJ1-3, with 7 bases fitting TRBD1. In germline, CDR1 is KGHSH, CDR2 LQKENI. The CDR3 length is 14 residues. The ends lost 7 bases at V and 2 bases at J; junction bases unmatched: 5. CDR3 nucleotides: TGTGCCAGCTACCCGGGACAGACTGGAAACACCATATATTTT. It specifies CASYPGQTGNTIYF.

The V call is TRBV4-1, the J call TRBJ2-6, with D possibly matching TRBD2 (7 bases). The CDR3 runs 16 residues. Germline CDR1 reads MGHRA; CDR2 reads YSYEKL. V lost 2 bases, J lost 2 bases, and 10 bases lay in between. CDR3 nucleotide sequence: TGCGCCAGCAGCCAAAGGGGGGGCGCTGGGGCCAACGTCCTGACTTTC. Protein sequence: CASSQRGGAGANVLTF.

This chain uses TRBV5-1 with TRBJ1-2, with a possible D match to TRBD1 (6 bases). Between the trimmed V and J ends, which lost 3 bases and 11 bases, there was a span of 14 bases. CDR1 and CDR2 (germline): SGHRS, YFSETQ. The CDR3 runs to 12 residues. CDR3 protein: CASSSGQGTYTF. In DNA form, the CDR3 reads TGCGCCAGCAGCTCGGGACAAGGAACGTACACCTTC.

The sample holds a few counts of this clone. This chain links TRBV7-8 with TRBJ2-1; 7 bases line up with TRBD2. Losses at the gene ends were 1 base for V and 5 bases for J; bases not matched to a gene: 8. The CDR3 spans 16 residues. Germline CDR1 reads SGHVS; CDR2 reads FQNEAQ. CDR3 nucleotide sequence: TGTGCCAGCAGCTTAGTGGGCGGGAGAGAGAACAATGAGCAGTTCTTC. This encodes CASSLVGGRENNEQFF.

The rearrangement links TRBV28 to TRBJ2-3, with D maybe TRBD2 (5 bases). The CDR3 loop spans 16 amino acids. Trimming left V 6 bases short and J 2 bases short, with 18 bases between. Looked up from germline, CDR1 is MDHEN and CDR2 is SYDVKM. CDR3 nucleotide sequence: TGTGCCAGCAGGAGACCAAGCGGAGTCATCACAGATACGCAGTATTTT. It is translated as CASRRPSGVITDTQYF.

V and J are TRBV6-5 and TRBJ2-7; 9 bases line up with TRBD2. J was trimmed by 0 bases and V by 7 bases; bases with no gene match: 4. The germline V gene encodes CDR1 MNHEY and CDR2 SVGAGI. The CDR3 spans 14 residues. In DNA form, the CDR3 reads TGTGCCAGCAAACTTAGCGGGAGCTCCTACGAGCAGTACTTC. It encodes CASKLSGSSYEQYF.

In its sample, this clone was seen once. V usage is TRBV5-1 and J usage is TRBJ1-1, with D maybe TRBD1 (6 bases). The V end was cut by 4 bases, the J end by 5 bases, with 21 bases between. The CDR3 totals 16 residues. The germline V gene encodes CDR1 SGHRS and CDR2 YFSETQ. DNA for the CDR3: TGCGCCAGCAGCCAAAACCCCGACAGGAGGACAACTGAAGCTTTCTTT. It is translated as CASSQNPDRRTTEAFF.

The rearrangement uses TRBV27 and TRBJ2-2; D call uncertain. Germline V CDR1 and CDR2: MNHEY, SMNVEV (reference sequence). The CDR3 totals 15 residues. V lost 5 bases, J lost 0 bases, and 10 bases lay in between. Here the CDR3 reads CASSPPPANTGELFF. For the CDR3, the DNA is TGTGCCAGCAGTCCCCCCCCCGCGAACACCGGGGAGCTGTTTTTT.

A remark on this clone: One end of the junction is discordant with germline, which a read error may explain. The J gene is TRBJ1-2, the V gene TRBV6-5, with 9 bases matching TRBD1. Germline V gene data show CDR1 as MNHEY and CDR2 as SVGAGI. The CDR3 has 13 residues. CDR3 amino acids: CASSNGQGYGYPF. CDR3 DNA sequence: TGTGCCAGCAGTAATGGACAGGGGTATGGCTACCCCTTC.

Concerning this clone itself: Sequence at one end of the junction differs from germline and may be a read error. The J gene is TRBJ2-6, the V gene TRBV5-6; TRBD2 agrees at 7 bases. The CDR3 runs to 15 residues. Per germline, CDR1 SGHDT and CDR2 YYEEEE. This chain's CDR3 is CASIRLVTRGAGGVF. DNA of the CDR3: TGTGCCAGCATCAGACTAGTAACCCGAGGTGCTGGGGGGGTTTTC.

As to this clone: Other DNA sequences in the sample encode the same CDR3. The chain combines TRBV11-2 with TRBJ1-1; unclear D gene. This CDR3 has 11 residues. With 1 base removed from V and 8 bases from J, the gap between germline ends came to 5 bases. Looked up from germline, CDR1 is SGHAT and CDR2 is FQNNGV. The CDR3 spells CASSLGVEAFF. The CDR3 DNA sequence: TGTGCCAGCAGCTTAGGAGTAGAAGCTTTCTTT. Supplemented by reference TRBV11-2 and TRBJ1-1, the full variable domain reads EAGVAQSPRYKIIEKRQSVAFWCNPISGHATLYWYQQILGQGPKLLIQFQNNGVVDDSQLPKDRFSAERLKGVDSTLKIQPAKLEDSAVYLCASSLGVEAFFGQGTRLTVV.

V is TRBV5-1 and J is TRBJ2-4; a possible D gene is TRBD2 (6 bases). Trimming pared 4 bases from V and 0 bases from J, leaving 14 bases between. This CDR3 has 16 amino acids. CDR1 is SGHRS, CDR2 YFSETQ, per germline. The CDR3 DNA reads as TGCGCCAGCAGCCCCCGGGCGGGAACAGCCAAAAACATTCAGTACTTC. It yields the protein CASSPRAGTAKNIQYF.

This clone was picked up one time. The rearrangement uses TRBV28 and TRBJ2-1, with 7 nucleotides matching TRBD1. Germline assignment: CDR1 MDHEN and CDR2 SYDVKM. This CDR3 region has 16 residues. V was clipped by 6 bases and J by 0 bases; unmatched bases: 8. Here the CDR3 DNA reads TGTGCCAGCAGCCGGAGACAGGGAAGCTCCTACAATGAGCAGTTCTTC. It is translated as CASSRRQGSSYNEQFF.

This clone appeared a few times. The J gene is TRBJ2-6, the V gene TRBV2, with D tentatively TRBD1 (6 bases). The CDR3 runs 17 residues. V gave up 9 bases and J gave up 0 bases, with 18 bases separating them. Germline V lookup: CDR1 SNHLY, CDR2 FYNNEI. The CDR3, as DNA: TGTGCCAGAGCTACCTGGGGACACTTCTCTGGGGCCAACGTCCTGACTTTC. Its translation is CARATWGHFSGANVLTF.

The rearrangement uses TRBV29-1 and TRBJ2-3; 16 bases are shared with TRBD2. The germline CDR1 and CDR2 sequences are SQVTM and ANQGSEA. Trimming removed 6 bases from V and 2 bases from J; junction bases left unmatched: 11. The CDR3 runs to 18 residues. Written as DNA, the CDR3 is TGCAGCGTCGATGACGAGGGACTAGCGGGAGGGACCACAGATACGCAGTATTTT. It encodes CSVDDEGLAGGTTDTQYF.

The table lists this clone with a few counts. In DNA, the CDR3 is TGTGCCAGCAGGTCCACCAAGCTAGCATACAATGAGCAGTTCTTC. Encoded protein: CASRSTKLAYNEQFF. The V call is TRBV27, the J call TRBJ2-1; tentative D call: TRBD2 (5 bases). Germline assignment: CDR1 MNHEY and CDR2 SMNVEV (reference sequence). The CDR3 is 15 amino acids. V lost 6 bases, J lost 4 bases, and 16 bases lay in between.

The chain employs TRBV2 and TRBJ2-2; 15 bases fit TRBD2. This CDR3 spans 20 amino acids. CDR1 and CDR2 from the germline V gene are SNHLY and FYNNEI. Trimming at V came to 6 bases and at J to 1 base, leaving 12 bases not matched to a gene. This chain's CDR3 is CASRISGTSGRPVNTGELFF. CDR3 sequence (DNA): TGTGCCAGCAGGATTTCCGGGACTAGCGGGAGGCCTGTGAACACCGGGGAGCTGTTTTTT. The full variable domain, in which reference TRBV2 and TRBJ2-2 provide the parts outside the CDR3, is EPEVTQTPSHQVTQMGQEVILRCVPISNHLYFYWYRQILGQKVEFLVSFYNNEISEKSEIFDDQFSVERPDGSNFTLKIRSTKLEDSAMYFCASRISGTSGRPVNTGELFFGEGSRLTVL.

This clone was seen only a few times. The chain combines TRBV9 with TRBJ1-5; D is ambiguous. This CDR3 region has 15 residues. Germline loops: CDR1 SGDLS, CDR2 YYNGEE. Trimming pared 4 bases from V and 1 base from J, leaving 12 bases between. The CDR3, as DNA: TGTGCCAGCAGCCCGCGGCGGGAGAGCAATCAGCCCCAGCATTTT. Its translation: CASSPRRESNQPQHF.

The J gene is TRBJ2-4, the V gene TRBV5-1, with 7 bases that match TRBD2. V dropped 0 bases and J dropped 3; count of bases not matched to a gene: 6. CDR1 is SGHRS, CDR2 YFSETQ, per germline. This CDR3 spans 16 amino acids. CDR3 coding DNA: TGCGCCAGCAGCTTGGCCGCAGGGAGGGGCAAAAACATTCAGTACTTC. Translated, it gives CASSLAAGRGKNIQYF.